Each of the 28 T cell receptor beta chains below was sequenced from the same sample in a study of blood T cell repertoires in COVID-19 (dated by TCRdb to the early 2020s). Library generation was performed with the immunoSEQ multiplex PCR assay. The immuneACCESS repertoire file appears here via TCRdb, limited to in-frame rearrangements. These files lack a portion of the clones; in checked studies, under half of the deficit traces to unresolved V genes, and the cause of the others is not known. The sample contains about 88,000 clones, 90% of them found a single time. Jointly, the top ten make up approximately 1.6% of the sample. The source material was peripheral blood. The receptors were sampled from a man aged 55-75 years with acute or convalescent COVID-19.

This CDR3 is CASSLLAGVRTGELFF. For the CDR3, the DNA is TGTGCCAGCAGCTTACTAGCGGGAGTACGAACCGGGGAGCTGTTTTTT. V is TRBV11-1 and J is TRBJ2-2, with 10 bases fitting TRBD2. CDR1 is SGHAT and CDR2 is FQDESV in the germline V gene (reference sequence). This CDR3 is 16 amino acids long. V gave up 2 bases and J gave up 5 bases; unmatched junction bases: 5.

CDR3 protein: CSVWWAGLDNEQFF. For the CDR3, the DNA is TGCAGCGTTTGGTGGGCAGGGTTGGACAATGAGCAGTTCTTC. The genes are TRBV29-1 and TRBJ2-1; perhaps TRBD1 as D (5 bases). Trimming removed 5 bases from V and 5 bases from J, with 16 bases in between. The CDR3 contains 14 residues. The germline gives CDR1 SQVTM, CDR2 ANQGSEA.

This clone turned up a few times. V is TRBV5-1 and J is TRBJ1-3; 8 bases are a match to TRBD1. The ends lost 0 bases at V and 8 bases at J; junction bases unmatched: 10. Germline V gene data show CDR1 as SGHRS and CDR2 as YFSETQ. The CDR3 runs to 16 residues. CDR3 amino acids: CASSLGYGRGQDTIYF. CDR3 bases: TGCGCCAGCAGCTTGGGGTATGGCAGGGGGCAAGACACCATATATTTT. Full variable domain (rest looked up from reference TRBV5-1 and TRBJ1-3): KAGVTQTPRYLIKTRGQQVTLSCSPISGHRSVSWYQQTPGQGLQFLFEYFSETQRNKGNFPGRFSGRQFSNSRSEMNVSTLELGDSALYLCASSLGYGRGQDTIYFGEGSWLTVV.

The CDR3 nucleotides are TGTGCCAGCAGCCAAGATATAGGACTCCGACGGGGTGGCTACACCTTC. It codes for CASSQDIGLRRGGYTF. This chain connects TRBV4-2 to TRBJ1-2; D uncertain. Germline assignment: CDR1 LGHNA and CDR2 YNFKEQ. The germline V and J ends were trimmed by 0 bases and 7 bases, with 18 bases remaining between them. The CDR3 runs 16 residues.

V and J are TRBV28 and TRBJ1-6; no clear D gene. Trimming stripped 5 bases from V and 0 bases from J, with 8 bases between. The CDR3 spans 15 residues. From germline, CDR1 is MDHEN and CDR2 SYDVKM. The CDR3 coding sequence is TGTGCCAGCAGTCTAAGGAGCTCCTATAATTCACCCCTCCACTTT. Translation gives CASSLRSSYNSPLHF. Full variable domain (remainder filled in from reference TRBV28 and TRBJ1-6): DVKVTQSSRYLVKRTGEKVFLECVQDMDHENMFWYRQDPGLGLRLIYFSYDVKMKEKGDIPEGYSVSREKKERFSLILESASTNQTSMYLCASSLRSSYNSPLHFGNGTRLTVT.

The rearrangement links TRBV27 to TRBJ2-3, with 14 bases aligning to TRBD2. The CDR3 contains 15 residues. Germline CDR1 and CDR2: MNHEY and SMNVEV (reference sequence). V lost 5 bases, J lost 5 bases, and 3 bases stayed unmatched. This CDR3 reads CASSPGTSGRDTQYF. Written as DNA, the CDR3 is TGTGCCAGCAGTCCGGGGACTAGCGGGAGAGATACGCAGTATTTT.

The CDR3 reads CASSLAPSGKGTQYF. CDR3 coding DNA: TGTGCCAGCAGCTTGGCCCCTAGCGGGAAAGGTACGCAGTATTTT. The rearrangement uses TRBV5-6 and TRBJ2-3; 9 nucleotides line up with TRBD2. The CDR3 extends over 15 amino acids. CDR1 is SGHDT and CDR2 is YYEEEE in the germline V gene. V was clipped by 0 bases and J by 8 bases; unmatched bases: 7.

The chain is built from TRBV13 and TRBJ1-2; tentative D call: TRBD1 (5 bases). The CDR3 length is 15 residues. V lost 2 bases and J 3 bases, leaving 13 bases between the germline ends. Germline CDR1 is PRHDT and CDR2 is FYEKMQ (reference sequence). For the CDR3, the DNA is TGTGCCAGCAGCTTACTCACAGGTGGACACTATGGCTACACCTTC. The encoded protein is CASSLLTGGHYGYTF.

The chain links TRBV3-1 (or the pseudogene TRBV3-2) to TRBJ1-1; TRBD1 is a possible D gene (6 bases). From germline, CDR1 is LGHDT and CDR2 YNNKEL (reference sequence). This CDR3 comprises 16 residues. V was trimmed by 1 base and J by 3 bases, leaving 15 bases between them. CDR3 protein: CASSQGPQGADTEAFF. CDR3 bases: TGTGCCAGCAGCCAAGGCCCACAGGGTGCGGACACTGAAGCTTTCTTT.

The J gene is TRBJ2-5, the V gene TRBV27; D perhaps matches TRBD2 (6 bases). With 4 bases removed from V and 4 bases from J, the gap between germline ends came to 7 bases. Germline V CDR1 and CDR2: MNHEY, SMNVEV (reference sequence). The CDR3 has 12 residues. The CDR3, as DNA: TGTGCCAGCAGTTCCGGGGGAGAGACCCAGTACTTC. This gives the protein CASSSGGETQYF.

The chain links TRBV28 to TRBJ2-7; D might be TRBD2 (5 bases). Trimming cost V 2 bases and J 0 bases, with 11 bases left between them. The CDR3 has 15 residues. From germline, CDR1 is MDHEN and CDR2 SYDVKM. The CDR3: CASSLSDYSSYEQYF. CDR3 sequence (DNA): TGTGCCAGCAGTTTAAGTGACTATAGCTCCTACGAGCAGTACTTC.

The CDR3 DNA is TGTGCCAGCAAGGGACAGAACCAAGAGACCCAGTACTTC. It translates to CASKGQNQETQYF. The J gene is TRBJ2-5, the V gene TRBV28, with 7 bases aligning to TRBD1. This CDR3 spans 13 amino acids. J lost 0 bases, V lost 7 bases, and 2 bases had no gene match. Germline CDR1 is MDHEN and CDR2 is SYDVKM.

This sequence joins TRBV5-6 and TRBJ1-5; 10 nucleotides agree with TRBD1. Trimming took 4 bases from V and 4 from J; bases not matched to a gene: 5. The CDR3 has 15 amino acids. In germline, CDR1 is SGHDT, CDR2 YYEEEE. The CDR3 here is CASSGTGEGNQPQHF. The CDR3 nucleotides are TGTGCCAGCAGCGGGACAGGGGAGGGTAATCAGCCCCAGCATTTT. Filled out from reference TRBV5-6 and TRBJ1-5, the complete variable domain reads DAGVTQSPTHLIKTRGQQVTLRCSPKSGHDTVSWYQQALGQGPQFIFQYYEEEERQRGNFPDRFSGHQFPNYSSELNVNALLLGDSALYLCASSGTGEGNQPQHFGDGTRLSIL.

The chain combines TRBV7-9 with TRBJ2-2, with D unresolved. The germline CDR1 and CDR2 sequences are SEHNR and FQNEAQ (reference sequence). V was clipped by 1 base and J by 4 bases, with 7 bases between them. The CDR3 has 14 amino acids. CDR3 region: CASSLVPGTGELFF. The CDR3 DNA reads as TGTGCCAGCAGCTTAGTACCGGGCACCGGGGAGCTGTTTTTT.

The DNA of the CDR3 is TGTGCCAGCAGCCTTGCCCGCGGGAGGACCTACAATGAGCAGTTCTTC. Encoded protein: CASSLARGRTYNEQFF. The chain uses TRBV3-1 (or the pseudogene TRBV3-2) and TRBJ2-1, with TRBD2 matching 8 bases. Germline V lookup: CDR1 LGHDT, CDR2 YNNKEL (reference sequence). The V gene end was trimmed by 4 bases and the J gene end by 2 bases; junction bases not matched to a gene: 7. The CDR3 loop spans 16 amino acids.

The chain carries TRBV28 and TRBJ1-6, with 9 bases that match TRBD1. The CDR3 extends over 18 amino acids. Trimming removed 10 bases from V and 5 bases from J; junction bases left unmatched: 18. The germline V gene has CDR1 MDHEN and CDR2 SYDVKM. For the CDR3, the DNA is TGTGCCACGATTAGAAATGTAGGGACAGGGCTTGATAATTCACCCCTCCACTTT. As protein: CATIRNVGTGLDNSPLHF.

V and J are TRBV11-3 and TRBJ2-7; the match to TRBD1 covers 10 bases. Per the germline V gene, CDR1 is SGHNT and CDR2 is YENEEA. CDR3 length: 13 residues. J was trimmed by 4 bases and V by 7 bases; bases with no gene match: 4. The CDR3 reads CASTTGGGYEQYF. The CDR3, as DNA: TGTGCCAGCACGACAGGGGGCGGTTACGAGCAGTACTTC.

V and J are TRBV4-1 and TRBJ1-4; D call uncertain. Germline CDR1 and CDR2: MGHRA and YSYEKL. Trimming stripped 1 base from V and 10 bases from J, with 13 bases between. The CDR3 consists of 14 residues. The CDR3 loop reads CASSQGLEVGKLFF. The CDR3 DNA reads TGCGCCAGCAGCCAAGGACTCGAGGTGGGAAAACTGTTTTTT.

V usage is TRBV3-1 (or the pseudogene TRBV3-2) and J usage is TRBJ2-7, with 12 nucleotides matching TRBD1. V trimming: 3 bases; J trimming: 4 bases; junction bases outside the gene matches: 4. The CDR3 is made up of 15 amino acids. CDR1 is LGHDT and CDR2 is YNNKEL in the germline V gene (reference sequence). The CDR3 reads CASSHGTGGRYEQYF. Here the CDR3 DNA reads TGTGCCAGCAGCCATGGGACAGGGGGCAGGTACGAGCAGTACTTC.

The V and J genes are TRBV7-9 and TRBJ2-7, with 7 bases that match TRBD2. Germline V gene sequence: CDR1 SEHNR, CDR2 FQNEAQ (reference sequence). The junction had 6 bases not matched to a gene; V was cut back by 1 base and J by 0 bases. CDR3 length: 16 residues. CDR3 amino acids: CASSLVAGAISYEQYF. CDR3 in DNA: TGTGCCAGCAGCTTAGTAGCGGGCGCGATCTCCTACGAGCAGTACTTC.

The chain combines TRBV30 with TRBJ2-1; possibly TRBD2 for D (7 bases). In germline, CDR1 is GTSNPN, CDR2 SVGIG (reference sequence). This CDR3 contains 17 residues. V lost 0 bases and J 2 bases, leaving 17 bases between the germline ends. CDR3 DNA: TGTGCCTGGAGTGTAGGGGGAGGGATCCAAACCTACAATGAGCAGTTCTTC. Its protein is CAWSVGGGIQTYNEQFF.

The chain joins TRBV9 to TRBJ1-6; D is unresolved. Germline V gene sequence: CDR1 SGDLS, CDR2 YYNGEE. This CDR3 has 14 residues. The ends were cut back, 0 bases at V and 5 bases at J, with 6 bases in the middle. The CDR3 nucleotides read TGTGCCAGCAGCGTAGACGGAGATAATTCACCCCTCCACTTT. It yields the protein CASSVDGDNSPLHF.

In nucleotides, the CDR3 is TGTGCCAGCAGTGATGATTTGCGGGCAATGTCGTACAATGAGCAGTTCTTC. Translation: CASSDDLRAMSYNEQFF. The chain carries TRBV2 and TRBJ2-1; D perhaps matches TRBD2 (5 bases). Per germline, CDR1 SNHLY and CDR2 FYNNEI. Trimming shortened V by 3 bases and J by 4 bases, and 19 bases separated the two germline ends. The CDR3 has 17 amino acids.

The chain combines TRBV19 with TRBJ2-3; 12 nucleotides agree with TRBD2. The CDR3 loop spans 18 amino acids. Per germline, CDR1 LNHDA and CDR2 SQIVND (reference sequence). V was pared by 2 bases and J by 2 bases, with 8 bases of the junction left unmatched. The DNA for the CDR3 is TGTGCCAGTAGTATATTTCCGACTAGCGGGAGCCCCACAGATACGCAGTATTTT. Residues: CASSIFPTSGSPTDTQYF.

This sequence joins TRBV7-2 and TRBJ2-7, with 9 bases fitting TRBD1. Looked up from germline, CDR1 is SGHTA and CDR2 is FQGNSA. This CDR3 spans 16 amino acids. V shed 1 base and J 3 bases; nucleotides not matched to a gene: 7. The CDR3 sequence is CASSLGHPGQGYEQYF. The CDR3, as DNA: TGTGCCAGCAGCTTAGGCCACCCGGGACAGGGCTACGAGCAGTACTTC.

J is TRBJ1-4 and V is TRBV2; maybe TRBD1 (5 bases). Deletions cut 5 bases from V and 3 bases from J, with 10 bases between. Germline values: CDR1 SNHLY, CDR2 FYNNEI. The CDR3 is made up of 14 amino acids. The CDR3 region has the DNA TGTGCCAGCAGTCTAGGGGTTGCTAATGAAAAACTGTTTTTT. Translation gives CASSLGVANEKLFF. The whole variable domain, filled in from reference TRBV2 and TRBJ1-4, reads EPEVTQTPSHQVTQMGQEVILRCVPISNHLYFYWYRQILGQKVEFLVSFYNNEISEKSEIFDDQFSVERPDGSNFTLKIRSTKLEDSAMYFCASSLGVANEKLFFGSGTQLSVL.

The V call is TRBV5-8, the J call TRBJ1-6; the D is unclear. Trimming left V 0 bases short and J 9 bases short, with 10 bases between. This CDR3 has 14 residues. From germline, CDR1 is SGHTS and CDR2 YDEGEE. The CDR3 nucleotides are TGTGCCAGCAGCTTGGATTCAGAATTTTCACCCCTCCACTTT. Translated: CASSLDSEFSPLHF.

This chain uses TRBV4-1 with TRBJ1-6; TRBD1 is a possible D gene (6 bases). Per the germline V gene, CDR1 is MGHRA and CDR2 is YSYEKL. Trimming pared 4 bases from V and 8 bases from J, leaving 9 bases between. This CDR3 is built from 13 residues. CDR3 DNA: TGCGCCAGCAGCCCGCGACAGGATTCACCCCTCCACTTT. Translated, it gives CASSPRQDSPLHF.